Listed below are T cell receptor beta chains from one sample, sequenced in a study of blood T cells in healthy people across ages. Each CDR3 protein is one row after TCRdb ran MiXCR on the 5' RACE reads. The sample shows 1.8 million or so distinct CDR3 sequences, roughly two fifths of them seen only once. The sequenced sample consisted of blood. These receptors were taken from a human donor in good health. CDR3s include the opening cysteine and the closing phenylalanine or tryptophan. D genes are given only for firm matches. Size is stated for part of the rows, as once, few or many counts, or as a class when the clone is expanded.

clone size,V gene,D gene,J gene,CDR3 protein,CDR3 DNA
NA,TRBV7-2,NA,TRBJ1-6,CASSPGTIGSPRHF,TGTGCCAGCAGCCCCGGGACTATTGGGTCACCCCGCCACTTT
few,TRBV11-2,NA,TRBJ1-2,CASSSDTPNYGYTF,TGTGCCAGCAGCTCCGATACTCCTAACTATGGCTACACCTTC
NA,TRBV5-1,TRBD1,TRBJ2-1,CASSLDRTTNNEQFF,TGCGCCAGCAGTTTGGACAGGACCACCAACAATGAGCAGTTCTTC
few,TRBV7-3,TRBD2,TRBJ2-3,CASSLTSGGPLVDTQYF,TGTGCCAGCAGCTTAACTAGCGGGGGCCCCTTGGTGGATACGCAGTATTTT
few,TRBV7-9,NA,TRBJ1-1,CASSKQGKANTEAFF,TGTGCCAGCAGCAAACAGGGTAAGGCGAACACTGAAGCTTTCTTT
few,TRBV7-2,TRBD1,TRBJ1-2,CASSFSYRQGAYGYTF,TGTGCCAGCAGCTTCTCTTATAGACAGGGTGCCTATGGCTACACCTTC
many,TRBV29-1,NA,TRBJ2-3,CSAATGTVTDTQYF,TGCAGCGCAGCGACCGGGACGGTCACAGATACGCAGTATTTT
few,TRBV2,NA,TRBJ2-5,CASMGTLGTQYF,TGTGCCAGCATGGGGACATTAGGGACCCAGTACTTC
few,TRBV6-5,NA,TRBJ2-7,CASSYRGQAPYEQYF,TGTGCCAGCAGTTACCGGGGGCAGGCTCCCTACGAGCAGTACTTC
NA,TRBV29-1,NA,TRBJ2-2,CSVLGATGELFF,TGCAGCGTTCTAGGCGCCACCGGGGAGCTGTTTTTT